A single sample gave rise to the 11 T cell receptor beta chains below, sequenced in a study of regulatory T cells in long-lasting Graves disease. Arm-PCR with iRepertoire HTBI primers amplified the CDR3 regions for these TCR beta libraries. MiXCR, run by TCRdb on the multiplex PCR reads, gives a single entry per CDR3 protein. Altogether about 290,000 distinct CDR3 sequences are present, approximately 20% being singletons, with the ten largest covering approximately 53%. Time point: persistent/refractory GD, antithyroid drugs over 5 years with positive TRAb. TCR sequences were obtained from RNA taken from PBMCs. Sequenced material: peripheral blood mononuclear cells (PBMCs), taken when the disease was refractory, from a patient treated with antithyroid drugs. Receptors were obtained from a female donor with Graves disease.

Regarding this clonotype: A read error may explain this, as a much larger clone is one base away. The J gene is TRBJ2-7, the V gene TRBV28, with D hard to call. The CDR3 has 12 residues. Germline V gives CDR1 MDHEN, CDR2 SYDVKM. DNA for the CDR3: TGTGCCAGCAGTTTATCCCTTTACGGGCAGTACTTC. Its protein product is CASSLSLYGQYF.

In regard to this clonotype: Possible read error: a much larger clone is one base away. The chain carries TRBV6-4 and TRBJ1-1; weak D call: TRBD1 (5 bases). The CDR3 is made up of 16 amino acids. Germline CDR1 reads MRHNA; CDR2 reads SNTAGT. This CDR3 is CASSYSTDFMDTEAFF. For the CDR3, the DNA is TGTGCCAGCAGTTACTCGACAGACTTCATGGACACTGAAGCTTTCTTT.

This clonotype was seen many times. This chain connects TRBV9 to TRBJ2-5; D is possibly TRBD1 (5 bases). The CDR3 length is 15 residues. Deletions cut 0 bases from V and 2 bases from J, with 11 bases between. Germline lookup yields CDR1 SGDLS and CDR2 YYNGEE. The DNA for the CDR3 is TGTGCCAGCAGCGTAGGGCCAGGGCCTCAAGAGACCCAGTACTTC. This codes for CASSVGPGPQETQYF.

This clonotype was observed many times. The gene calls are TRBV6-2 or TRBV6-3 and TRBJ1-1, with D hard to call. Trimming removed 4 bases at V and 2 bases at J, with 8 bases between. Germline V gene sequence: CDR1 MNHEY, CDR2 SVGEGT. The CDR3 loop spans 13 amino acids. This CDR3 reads CASSSGTNTEAFF. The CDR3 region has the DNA TGTGCCAGCAGTTCAGGAACAAACACTGAAGCTTTCTTT.

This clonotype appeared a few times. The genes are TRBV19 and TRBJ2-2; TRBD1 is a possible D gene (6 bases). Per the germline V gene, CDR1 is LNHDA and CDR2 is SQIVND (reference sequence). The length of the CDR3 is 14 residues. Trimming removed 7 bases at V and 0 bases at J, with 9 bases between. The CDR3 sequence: CASTRGTNTGELFF. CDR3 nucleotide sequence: TGTGCCAGTACCAGGGGAACGAACACCGGGGAGCTGTTTTTT.

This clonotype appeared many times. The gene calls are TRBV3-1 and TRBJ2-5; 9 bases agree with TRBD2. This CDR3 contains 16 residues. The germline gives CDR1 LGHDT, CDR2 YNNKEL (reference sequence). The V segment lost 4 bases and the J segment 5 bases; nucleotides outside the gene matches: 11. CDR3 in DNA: TGTGCCAGCAGCCCAGCTGGGCGGGAGGGCGTGGAGACCCAGTACTTC. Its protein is CASSPAGREGVETQYF.

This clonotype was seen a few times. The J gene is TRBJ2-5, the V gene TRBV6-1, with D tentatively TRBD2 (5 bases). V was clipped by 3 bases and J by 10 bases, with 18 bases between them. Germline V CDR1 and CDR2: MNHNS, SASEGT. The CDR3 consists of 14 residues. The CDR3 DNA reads TGTGCCAGCAGTGAGCCGGACCTAAGCGCGGGCCAGTACTTC. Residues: CASSEPDLSAGQYF.

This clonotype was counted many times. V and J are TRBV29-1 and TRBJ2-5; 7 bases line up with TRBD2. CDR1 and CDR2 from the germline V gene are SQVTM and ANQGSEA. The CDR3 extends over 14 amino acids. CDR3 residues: CSYRRAGVSETQYF. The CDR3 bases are TGCAGTTATAGGAGGGCGGGAGTAAGCGAGACCCAGTACTTC.

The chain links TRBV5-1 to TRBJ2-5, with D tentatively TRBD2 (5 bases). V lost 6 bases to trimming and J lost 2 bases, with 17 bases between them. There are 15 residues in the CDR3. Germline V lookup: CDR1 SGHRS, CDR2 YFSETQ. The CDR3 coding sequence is TGCGCCAGCACGGGGAAACTAGTATGGCAAGAGACCCAGTACTTC. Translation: CASTGKLVWQETQYF.

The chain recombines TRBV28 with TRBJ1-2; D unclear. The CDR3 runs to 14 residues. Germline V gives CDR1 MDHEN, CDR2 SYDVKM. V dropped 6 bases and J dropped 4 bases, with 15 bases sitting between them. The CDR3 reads CASSPSGIFYGYTF. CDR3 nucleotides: TGTGCCAGCAGCCCCAGCGGGATTTTCTATGGCTACACCTTC.

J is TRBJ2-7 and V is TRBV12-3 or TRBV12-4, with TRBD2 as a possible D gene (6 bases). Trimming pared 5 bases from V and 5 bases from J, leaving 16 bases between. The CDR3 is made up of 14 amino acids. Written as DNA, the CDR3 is TGTGCCAGCAGTGCATCCGGGACTCTAAACGAGCAGTACTTC. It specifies CASSASGTLNEQYF.